Sequencing of this TCR beta chain was carried out in a study of a mutant IDH1 vaccine in newly diagnosed glioma. Background on the study: Previous care, which was radiotherapy, temozolomide, or both, most often involved both.

Time point of the sample: baseline, week 1 (first vaccination visit). As to treatment: pre-vaccination baseline after standard-of-care therapy. Libraries were prepared by immunoSEQ multiplex PCR; TCRdb keeps only in-frame clonotypes and omits some of them. The sample records about 92,000 clones, 80% being singletons. CDR1 and CDR2 (germline): SNHLY, FYNNEI. The CDR3 is 14 residues long. Trimming cost V 1 base and J 2 bases, with 8 bases left between them. The source of this sequence is a man aged 40-50 years with glioma. V and J are TRBV2 and TRBJ1-2; D is ambiguous. Here the sequenced sample was PBMCs, taken from a glioma patient treated with radiotherapy, temozolomide or both. The CDR3 DNA reads as TGTGCCAGCAGTGAAGAGGGTACCAACTATGGCTACACCTTC. Translated, it gives CASSEEGTNYGYTF.